This TCR beta chain was identified in a study of identical twins. Study-wide points: For out-of-frame beta sequences, excess twin sharing was weaker. Zero-insertion analyses were open to partial confounding by invariant MAIT and iNKT cells.

This clonotype was seen ten or more times. Its antigen is not known. TCRdb re-derived calls from the 5' RACE reads in MiXCR, one entry per CDR3 protein. The table shows about 430,000 distinct CDR3 sequences, with approximately 18% occurring only once. This CDR3 has 15 amino acids. The V gene's germline CDR1 is MNHEY and CDR2 SVGAGI. The germline V and J ends were trimmed by 0 bases and 3 bases, with 9 bases remaining between them. The chain links TRBV6-5 to TRBJ1-5; unclear D gene. The sequenced sample was naive T cells sorted from blood. The sequence was obtained from a man aged 50-60 years in good health. Here the CDR3 reads CASSYSSGPNQPQHF. CDR3 in DNA: TGTGCCAGCAGTTACTCATCAGGCCCCAATCAGCCCCAGCATTTT.